Here is one TCR beta chain with its context. What antigen it recognizes has not been identified. No clone much larger than this one lies a single base away; base qualities are absent. PBMCs were isolated by Ficoll-Paque density gradient centrifugation. This sample was sequenced with an Illumina NovaSeq 6000. TCRalpha and TCRbeta cDNA libraries were constructed by 5'RACE with constant-segment primers, with sample barcodes and unique molecular identifiers being introduced. RNA was extracted from every sample with Trizol reagent. Library amplification was performed in two PCR steps, and a second sample barcode and Illumina TruSeq adapters were introduced in the second step. Sequencing of libraries was performed on an Illumina NovaSeq with 2 x 150 bp paired-end reads. As for how the authors treated the data: The reads were demultiplexed and collapsed into UMI-guided consensus sequences using migec v1.2.7. Using mixcr v2.1.11, UMI consensuses were aligned to TRA and TRB V and J templates and then assembled into clonotypes. A clonotype was counted as expanded or contracted only when both edgeR and NoisET called the clonotype significant, with the noise models trained on biological replicates. For edgeR calls, a false discovery rate-adjusted p below 0.01 and a log2 fold-change threshold of 1 were applied. As an exploratory analysis of dynamics, max-normalized trajectories of the 1000 most abundant clonotypes were examined with PCA combined with hierarchical clustering. Each responding clone was given a CD4 or CD8 phenotype based on the CD4+ and CD8+ repertoires, which had been sequenced separately. The public sequencing data were trimmed at Q25 with fastp and processed into clonotypes with MiXCR by TCRdb, which kept only in-frame beta chains. Duplicate CDR3 protein sequences are folded into a single record with the most common DNA and genes. None of the V and J calls come from the authors' own analysis; TCRdb made them. Here the sample has roughly 190,000 distinct CDR3 sequences; about 10% occur a single time. The ten largest clones capture approximately 2.8% of the sample.

This sample is drawn from a study of T-cell memory formation after mild COVID-19 (dated by TCRdb to the early 2020s). Background on the whole study: TCR sequence clusters from the two donors were largely donor specific. Two young, previously healthy adult volunteers, one female and one male, were included in the cohort. In a couple of donors, T-cell clones that expanded and contracted after mild COVID-19 were followed by sequencing TCRalpha and TCRbeta repertoires longitudinally.

The CDR3 spans 16 residues, from the cysteine through the phenylalanine. Of the read, only the CDR3 DNA is kept; its 48 bases are in frame from base 1. What the study reported, not specific to this receptor: The second-wave clones that peaked on day 37 were not confirmed to be SARS-CoV-2 specific. Some responding clones were detected in pre-infection memory, suggesting pre-existing cross-reactive memory T cells joined the SARS-CoV-2 response. Contracting CD4+ clones turned up mainly in the CM and EM memory subsets, whereas EMRA was where CD8+ clones were enriched. Only a couple of mild cases were covered by the study, and larger cohorts that include severe cases with pre-infection samples were considered necessary. Clones that contracted from day 15 to 85 showed balanced CD4/CD8 phenotypes, whereas a second wave of clones that expanded from day 15 to 37 leaned towards CD4+.

Rearrangement joined TRBV21-1 to TRBJ1-5; the table's D call TRBD1 went unverified against the DNA. TRBV21-1 is deemed a pseudogene. The receptor was isolated from a man aged 18 to 35 who had mild COVID-19 (a few samples of this study predate the infection). The sample titles of this study are shuffled in the database, so cell type and time point are left out; the donor was told from shared clones. Sequenced sample: PBMCs or a T cell subset sorted from them (not recorded which). The CDR3 amino acid sequence is: CASSNFPDRGDQPQHF. The nucleotides read TGTGCCAGCAGCAACTTCCCGGACAGGGGAGATCAGCCCCAGCATTTT.